The rows below give T cell receptor beta chains drawn from one sample of a study of technical replicates of blood from several donors. Sequenced by immunoSEQ multiplex PCR; TCRdb stores in-frame clones only, minus some. In the table there are 50,000 to 80,000 clones, over 75% of which are singletons. Sample: PBMCs. Receptors originate from a human donor in good health. Some clones in this sample may be carry-over from other donors' samples. Both conserved end residues are part of each CDR3. Fields, in order: V gene, D gene, CDR3 protein. A D gene is named only where the DNA matches it firmly.

TRBV28	.	CASSLRYSGNTIYF
TRBV18	TRBD2	CASSPITGTRDNEQFF
TRBV7-2	TRBD1	CASSIYRGGSYEQYF
TRBV2	.	CASSEEGSTEAFF
TRBV18	.	CASSRLSQLTNYEQYF
TRBV18	.	CASSPDSSYNSPLHF
TRBV5-1	TRBD1	CASRGTGTTEAFF
TRBV4-3	.	CASSHNINSGANVLTF
TRBV5-6	TRBD2	CASTKTGASGSKTQYF
TRBV10-3	TRBD1	CAISEPSQGEKAFF
TRBV18	TRBD2	CASSPSGGPYEQYF
TRBV4-3	.	CASSQAFTGNYGYTF
TRBV4-3	.	CASSRGEGKNIQYF
TRBV2	TRBD2	CASSVTSGGTDTQYF
TRBV25-1	.	CASRQQENTEAFF
TRBV7-9	.	CASRAGAAGSPLHF
TRBV7-9	.	CASSPSGADTQYF
TRBV9	TRBD1	CASSPGGQALGNEQFF
TRBV6-6	.	CASNKDNYGYTF
TRBV11-2	TRBD1	CASRPTGAYEQYF
TRBV6-5	.	CASSYGGGSNQPQHF
TRBV5-1	.	CASSSFSSYNEQFF
TRBV6-1	.	CASSEESGANYGYTF
TRBV5-8	TRBD1	CASSGQGHYEQYF
TRBV6-5	.	CASSSGGTTTDTQYF
TRBV7-2	TRBD1	CASSSEQGASGNTIYF
TRBV5-6	.	CASFAGRWETQYF
TRBV7-2	.	CASSFWSEGTEAFF
TRBV4-1	TRBD1	CASSQDNRGGQPQHF
TRBV30	TRBD1	CAWTGQGIGGANVLTF
TRBV7-9	TRBD1	CASSPGTGDPYTQYF
TRBV4-3	.	CASSQVKPLAEAFF
TRBV7-6	TRBD2	CASSEERGRRGWKTQYF
TRBV12-5	TRBD1	CASGLVMTGEARGYTF
TRBV2	.	CASSEEAGSSYEQYF
TRBV7-3	.	CASSYTGNTGELFF
TRBV5-1	.	CASSLGRDADTQYF
TRBV5-6	TRBD1	CASSLMDRTNYGYTF
TRBV7-2	TRBD2	CASSTTLATGELFF
TRBV7-9	.	CASSLVIDSGNTIYF
TRBV5-6	TRBD2	CASSLPGGFYNEQFF
TRBV19	TRBD1	CASSPLTQGAEQFF
TRBV27	TRBD1	CASSFGQENYNEQFF
TRBV6-1	TRBD1	CASSEALLGQGAYEQFF
TRBV7-9	.	CASSPRLVGEQYF
TRBV4-3	.	CASSQDRGGTNYGYTF
TRBV4-2	TRBD2	CASSRDLAGHSYEQYF
TRBV25-1	.	CASSDSGVSGANVLTF
TRBV2	TRBD1	CATMLRGQATYEQYF
TRBV4-3	TRBD1	CASSQEFRGNIQYF
TRBV6-6	.	CASSYRPGFNSPLHF
TRBV5-4	.	CASSLALAGDTEAFF
TRBV19	.	CASSISGRLGYTF